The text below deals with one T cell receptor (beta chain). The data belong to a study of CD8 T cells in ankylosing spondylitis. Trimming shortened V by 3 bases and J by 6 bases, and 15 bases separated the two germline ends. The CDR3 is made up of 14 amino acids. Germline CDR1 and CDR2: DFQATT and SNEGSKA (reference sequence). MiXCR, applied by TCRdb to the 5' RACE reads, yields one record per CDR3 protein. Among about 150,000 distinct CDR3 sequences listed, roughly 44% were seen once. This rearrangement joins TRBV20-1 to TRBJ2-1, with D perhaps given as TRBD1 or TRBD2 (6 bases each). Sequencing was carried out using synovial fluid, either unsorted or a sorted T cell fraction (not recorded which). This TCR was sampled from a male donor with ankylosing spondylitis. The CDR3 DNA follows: TGCAGTGCTAGTTGGGACGGGGGCCCCAATGAGCAGTTCTTC. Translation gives CSASWDGGPNEQFF.